This T cell receptor (beta chain) was captured by sequencing in a study of CD8 T cells in ankylosing spondylitis. The study, taken as a whole, reports: Seemingly characteristic of ankylosing spondylitis blood was a TCR beta motif consisting of fewer than 10 highly homologous variants. Significant enrichment of disease-linked clones was reportedly seen in matched ankylosing spondylitis synovial fluid.

The CDR3 has 15 amino acids. Germline V gene lookup returns CDR1 MDHEN and CDR2 SYDVKM. V was pared by 1 base and J by 6 bases, with 6 bases of the junction left unmatched. Using its own MiXCR run on the 5' RACE reads, TCRdb lists one record per CDR3 protein. This sample has roughly 700,000 distinct CDR3 sequences, with around 20% found just once. To note about this clonotype: The target antigen is unknown.

V usage is TRBV28 and J usage is TRBJ2-7; TRBD1 agrees at 10 bases. The clonotype was recovered from a male donor with ankylosing spondylitis. The specimen was blood, either unsorted or a sorted T cell fraction (not recorded which). The CDR3 bases are TGTGCCAGCAGTTTATACCCCGACAGGGGGCCCGAGCAGTACTTC. Protein: CASSLYPDRGPEQYF.